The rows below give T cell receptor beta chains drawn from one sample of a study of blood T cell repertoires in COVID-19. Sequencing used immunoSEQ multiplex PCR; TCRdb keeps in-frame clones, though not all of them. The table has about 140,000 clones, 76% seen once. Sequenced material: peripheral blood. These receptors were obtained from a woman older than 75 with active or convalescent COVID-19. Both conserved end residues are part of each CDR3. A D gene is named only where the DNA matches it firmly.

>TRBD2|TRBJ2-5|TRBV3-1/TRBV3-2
CASSPRKDLAGGAHQETQYF
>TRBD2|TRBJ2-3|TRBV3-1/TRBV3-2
CASSYKLASGGISTDTQYF
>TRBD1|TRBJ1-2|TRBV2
CASSGGTGVGYTF
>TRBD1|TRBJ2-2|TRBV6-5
CASRRGTEGTGELFF
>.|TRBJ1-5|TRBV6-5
CASSLDNWQPQHF
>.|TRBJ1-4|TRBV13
CASSFSGAYATNEKLFF
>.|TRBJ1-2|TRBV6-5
CASSFAGLFGYTF
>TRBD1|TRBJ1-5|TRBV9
CASSAGTGDQPQHF
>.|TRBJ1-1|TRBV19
CATARVSGSEAFF
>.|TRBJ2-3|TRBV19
CASSQQTDTQYF
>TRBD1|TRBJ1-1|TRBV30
CAWSDRGSHMNTEAFF
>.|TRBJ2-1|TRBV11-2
CASSLGTPSYNEQFF
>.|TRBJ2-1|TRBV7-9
CASSMTNSNEQFF
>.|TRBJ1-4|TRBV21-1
CASSMEDRVYRKLFF
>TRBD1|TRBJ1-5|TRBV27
CATSDRVLQPQHF
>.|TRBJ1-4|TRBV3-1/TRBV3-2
CASSQVLGRKLFF
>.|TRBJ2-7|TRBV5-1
CASQSAGGSTYEQYF
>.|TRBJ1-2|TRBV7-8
CASSLLVADYGYTF
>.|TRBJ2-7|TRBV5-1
CASSKDSTSYEQYF
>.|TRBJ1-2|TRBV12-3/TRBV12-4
CASSRGGLYGYTF
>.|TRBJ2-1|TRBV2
CASNAGQSYNEQFF
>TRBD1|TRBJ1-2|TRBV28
CASRDRGKGYTF
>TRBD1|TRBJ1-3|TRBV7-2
CASSRQGSSGNTIYF
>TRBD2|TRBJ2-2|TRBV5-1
CASSFSGESTGELFF